This T cell receptor (beta chain) was sequenced during a study of blood T cell repertoires in COVID-19. The protocol was immunoSEQ multiplex PCR, while the TCRdb copy is restricted to in-frame clones and leaves out a portion. The sample includes roughly 150,000 clones, 65% to 85% of them seen just once. The receptor comes from a man aged 65 to 85 who had been exposed to COVID-19. Sequenced sample: PBMCs or T cells enriched from blood (not recorded which).

The DNA for the CDR3 is TGTGCCAGCAGACCGGGGAGTAGGAGGGGCAATCAGCCCCAGCATTTT. It translates to CASRPGSRRGNQPQHF. The chain couples TRBV28 to TRBJ1-5; D gene ambiguous. V was clipped by 6 bases and J by 2 bases, with 17 bases between them. From germline, CDR1 is MDHEN and CDR2 SYDVKM. The CDR3 has 16 amino acids.